The 10 T cell receptor beta chains below come from one sample, sequenced in a study of CXCR3-negative and CXCR3-positive naive CD8 T cells. Antigens of these TCRs are unknown. The authors prepared UMI-labeled TRB cDNA libraries by 5' RACE. Reprocessing the 5' RACE reads, TCRdb reports a single entry for every CDR3 protein and omits DNA. The sample includes under 85,000 distinct CDR3 sequences. The study's findings and limits: Hydrophobicity of TRB CDR3s was greater in CXCR3-positive naive cells than in CXCR3-negative naive cells.

The sequenced material came from naive CXCR3+ CD8+ T cells from blood. The sample's subset: CD45RO-CCR7+CD27+CD95- naive CD8+ T cells expressing CXCR3 (TNR3+). The receptors here all came from a human donor in good health. Some clones in this sample may be carry-over from other donors' samples.

The gene calls are TRBV5-1 and TRBJ1-1. Germline CDR1 SGHRS, CDR2 YFSETQ. This CDR3 has 19 residues. This chain's CDR3 is CASSLYGWEGALLDTEAFF.

The V call is TRBV29-1, the J call TRBJ2-7. CDR1 is SQVTM and CDR2 is ANQGSEA in the germline V gene. This CDR3 is 13 amino acids long. The CDR3 here is CSVETQYSYEQYF.

This rearrangement joins TRBV12-3 or TRBV12-4 to TRBJ2-3; TCRdb reports TRBD1, a call that lacks DNA to check it against. The CDR3 spans 16 residues. CDR3 loop: CASSYSTGEETDTQYF.

J is TRBJ2-1 and V is TRBV7-9; TCRdb's D call, TRBD2, is unchecked because there is no DNA. CDR3 size: 16 residues. Germline V gene sequence: CDR1 SEHNR, CDR2 FQNEAQ (reference sequence). This CDR3 reads CASSLGVLVTYNEQFF.

This chain connects TRBV9 to TRBJ2-1. Germline V CDR1 and CDR2: SGDLS, YYNGEE. This CDR3 has 15 amino acids. The CDR3 is CASSVGGATYNEQFF. Variable domain in full (rest from reference TRBV9 and TRBJ2-1): DSGVTQTPKHLITATGQRVTLRCSPRSGDLSVYWYQQSLDQGLQFLIQYYNGEERAKGNILERFSAQQFPDLHSELNLSSLELGDSALYFCASSVGGATYNEQFFGPGTRLTVL.

The CDR3 protein is CASSLESQGYSYEQYF. This chain connects TRBV7-2 to TRBJ2-7; with no DNA, the TCRdb D assignment of TRBD1 cannot be verified. Germline loops: CDR1 SGHTA, CDR2 FQGNSA. This CDR3 has 16 amino acids.

The rearrangement joins TRBV15 to TRBJ2-7; the TCRdb D gene call, TRBD1, has no DNA to confirm it. The CDR3 runs 14 residues. Germline V gene lookup returns CDR1 LNHNV and CDR2 YYDKDF (reference sequence). CDR3 protein: CATSSGGTNYEQYF. The full variable domain, in which reference TRBV15 and TRBJ2-7 provide the parts outside the CDR3, is DAMVIQNPRYQVTQFGKPVTLSCSQTLNHNVMYWYQQKSSQAPKLLFHYYDKDFNNEADTPDNFQSRRPNTSFCFLDIRSPGLGDTAMYLCATSSGGTNYEQYFGPGTRLTVT.

The gene calls are TRBV3-1 and TRBJ2-1; checking the TCRdb D call of TRBD1 is not possible without DNA. Germline values: CDR1 LGHDT, CDR2 YNNKEL (reference sequence). This CDR3 spans 17 amino acids. CDR3: CASSQENRGRHYNEQFF.

V gene TRBV29-1 combines with J gene TRBJ2-6. The CDR3 runs 13 residues. From germline, CDR1 is SQVTM and CDR2 ANQGSEA. The CDR3 here is CSVEVTQANVLTF.

The rearrangement links TRBV27 to TRBJ1-2; lacking DNA, the TRBD1 call made by TCRdb goes unchecked. The germline CDR1 and CDR2 sequences are MNHEY and SMNVEV (reference sequence). There are 14 residues in the CDR3. This CDR3 is CASSFVGEWNGYTF.